Below are 16 T cell receptor beta chains sequenced from a single sample in a study of OX40 agonist ivuxolimab in advanced cancers. Profiling relied on immunoSEQ multiplex PCR, and the TCRdb table lists in-frame clones only, not all of them. Here the sample spans approximately 54,000 clones, 85% to 90% being singletons. The sequenced sample was CD4+ or CD8+ T cells sorted from blood, obtained in a trial of the OX40 agonist ivuxolimab. These TCRs come from an adult with an advanced solid tumor such as melanoma, head and neck, liver or kidney cancer.

The V and J genes are TRBV7-2 and TRBJ1-4; weak D call: TRBD1 (5 bases). Trimming took 6 bases from V and 7 from J, leaving 18 bases between them. Germline CDR1 and CDR2: SGHTA and FQGNSA. The CDR3 is made up of 15 amino acids. This CDR3 is CASSEARGVSEKLFF. The CDR3 DNA sequence: TGTGCCAGCAGTGAAGCGCGGGGCGTGAGTGAAAAACTGTTTTTT.

The chain combines TRBV10-3 with TRBJ1-1, with D possibly TRBD1 on 5 matching bases. CDR1 is ENHRY and CDR2 is SYGVKD in the germline V gene. The V gene lost 10 bases and the J gene lost 4 bases, with 25 bases spanning the gap. The CDR3 sequence is 16 residues long. The CDR3 is CATRRGPNTGTTEAFF. The CDR3 region has the DNA TGTGCCACCAGGAGGGGTCCCAACACCGGGACCACTGAAGCTTTCTTT.

The chain combines TRBV9 with TRBJ2-7, with D possibly called TRBD1 or TRBD2 (7 bases each). CDR1 and CDR2 from the germline V gene are SGDLS and YYNGEE. The V gene lost 0 bases and the J gene lost 3 bases, with 31 bases spanning the gap. The CDR3 loop spans 21 amino acids. CDR3 protein: CASSVAAFSGTDLGGDYEQYF. CDR3 DNA: TGTGCCAGCAGCGTAGCTGCCTTCTCGGGGACAGACCTTGGGGGGGACTACGAGCAGTACTTC.

This clone was observed a handful of times. This sequence joins TRBV2 and TRBJ2-7; tentatively, D is TRBD1 (6 bases). The V gene lost 6 bases and the J gene lost 4 bases, with 10 bases spanning the gap. Germline V gene sequence: CDR1 SNHLY, CDR2 FYNNEI. CDR3 size: 12 residues. The CDR3: CASRQTGYEQYF. The CDR3 nucleotides are TGTGCCAGCAGACAGACAGGTTACGAGCAGTACTTC.

The rearrangement links TRBV2 to TRBJ2-5; D is possibly TRBD1 (6 bases). V lost 2 bases and J lost 5, with 12 bases in between. The CDR3 is made up of 14 amino acids. Germline lookup yields CDR1 SNHLY and CDR2 FYNNEI. The CDR3 spells CASSEWDTSETQYF. DNA of the CDR3: TGTGCCAGCAGTGAATGGGACACCAGTGAGACCCAGTACTTC. Full variable domain (rest looked up from reference TRBV2 and TRBJ2-5): EPEVTQTPSHQVTQMGQEVILRCVPISNHLYFYWYRQILGQKVEFLVSFYNNEISEKSEIFDDQFSVERPDGSNFTLKIRSTKLEDSAMYFCASSEWDTSETQYFGPGTRLLVL.

V gene TRBV6-1 combines with J gene TRBJ2-5, with a weak D call TRBD2 (5 bases). The CDR3 is 11 residues long. CDR1 is MNHNS, CDR2 SASEGT, per germline. Trimming cost V 5 bases and J 7 bases, with 8 bases left between them. CDR3 coding DNA: TGTGCCAGCAGTTTACGGGGGACCCAGTACTTC. Translation: CASSLRGTQYF.

The V call is TRBV4-2, the J call TRBJ1-1, with a possible D match to TRBD1 (5 bases). The CDR3 consists of 14 residues. V dropped 4 bases and J dropped 5 bases, with 14 bases sitting between them. Germline V gene lookup returns CDR1 LGHNA and CDR2 YNFKEQ. CDR3: CASSPQGGRTEAFF. In nucleotides, the CDR3 is TGTGCCAGCAGCCCCCAGGGAGGGAGGACTGAAGCTTTCTTT.

This clone showed up just once. The rearrangement joins TRBV9 to TRBJ2-3; 10 bases are shared with TRBD2. Germline values: CDR1 SGDLS, CDR2 YYNGEE. The length of the CDR3 is 16 residues. The ends lost 1 base at V and 2 bases at J; junction bases unmatched: 4. In DNA, the CDR3 is TGTGCCAGCAGCGTACGGGGACTAGCGACCACAGATACGCAGTATTTT. Its translation is CASSVRGLATTDTQYF.

The genes are TRBV19 and TRBJ2-6, with 8 bases lining up with TRBD1. Unmatched junction bases numbered 5, after V lost 2 bases and J lost 2 bases. The CDR3 totals 17 residues. The germline V gene encodes CDR1 LNHDA and CDR2 SQIVND (reference sequence). The CDR3: CASSIYQGAPGANVLTF. CDR3 bases: TGTGCCAGTAGTATATATCAGGGGGCCCCTGGGGCCAACGTCCTGACTTTC.

The chain couples TRBV30 to TRBJ1-3; D gene uncertain. V gave up 5 bases and J gave up 0 bases, with 11 bases separating them. This CDR3 is built from 14 residues. Germline values: CDR1 GTSNPN, CDR2 SVGIG (reference sequence). Here the CDR3 reads CAWGRPSSGNTIYF. In DNA, the CDR3 is TGTGCCTGGGGGAGACCGAGCTCTGGAAACACCATATATTTT.

This clone was counted a single time. The V and J genes are TRBV10-3 and TRBJ1-5, with D perhaps TRBD1 (6 bases). V was clipped by 3 bases and J by 0 bases, with 9 bases between them. The CDR3 has 15 residues. Germline V gives CDR1 ENHRY, CDR2 SYGVKD. CDR3 in DNA: TGTGCCATCAGTGAAGGGGGAGTTAGCAATCAGCCCCAGCATTTT. It codes for CAISEGGVSNQPQHF.

This chain uses TRBV4-1 with TRBJ2-3, with a possible D match to TRBD2 (5 bases). CDR1 MGHRA and CDR2 YSYEKL come from the germline V gene. V was pared by 1 base and J by 5 bases, with 13 bases between. This CDR3 is 15 amino acids long. CDR3 in amino acids: CASSQGSGHRDTQYF. CDR3 DNA: TGCGCCAGCAGCCAAGGAAGCGGCCACAGAGATACGCAGTATTTT.

The chain employs TRBV30 and TRBJ2-7; D remains ambiguous. V lost 0 bases, J lost 0 bases, and 12 bases lay in between. There are 15 residues in the CDR3. Germline V gene lookup returns CDR1 GTSNPN and CDR2 SVGIG (reference sequence). This CDR3 reads CAWSVGTFSSYEQYF. The DNA for the CDR3 is TGTGCCTGGAGTGTAGGTACTTTTAGCTCCTACGAGCAGTACTTC.

This chain joins TRBV6-6 and TRBJ1-1; TRBD1 might be the D (5 bases). V shed 6 bases and J shed 1 base, with 12 bases lying between them. The length of the CDR3 is 14 residues. The V gene's germline CDR1 is MNHNY and CDR2 SVGAGI (reference sequence). CDR3 in amino acids: CASRTSGGNTEAFF. The CDR3 DNA is TGTGCCAGCAGAACGTCGGGGGGGAACACTGAAGCTTTCTTT.

The chain employs TRBV15 and TRBJ2-2, with a tentative D call TRBD2 (5 bases). The CDR3 consists of 14 residues. The germline V and J ends were trimmed by 0 bases and 5 bases, with 7 bases remaining between them. The germline CDR1 and CDR2 sequences are LNHNV and YYDKDF (reference sequence). CDR3 protein: CATSRDEGTGELFF. The CDR3 DNA reads as TGTGCCACCAGCAGAGATGAGGGTACCGGGGAGCTGTTTTTT.

The rearrangement links TRBV4-1 to TRBJ1-5, with TRBD1 matching 7 bases. Germline V gives CDR1 MGHRA, CDR2 YSYEKL. The V gene end was trimmed by 1 base and the J gene end by 5 bases; junction bases not matched to a gene: 5. The CDR3 loop spans 15 amino acids. CDR3 region: CASSQVTGTYQPQHF. CDR3 in DNA: TGCGCCAGCAGCCAAGTGACAGGGACCTATCAGCCCCAGCATTTT.